The source of this TCR beta chain is a study of CD4 T cells in relation to SARS-CoV-2 and coronaviruses. Study details: ViraFEST: roughly ten-day antigen culture of PBMCs, then TCR beta CDR3 sequencing. General study findings and limits: No crossreactivity against non-spike viral proteins was tested here.

CD4+ T cells from unexposed donors were obtained before the COVID-19 pandemic (2011-2018). The cells were cultured for about ten days before CD4+ T cells were isolated. Cells permitting, SARS-CoV-2 S/N and four cold-coronavirus spikes were tested on unexposed-donor CD4+ T cells. Half the medium was replaced with IL-2 medium on days 3 and 7. Trimming at V came to 8 bases and at J to 2 bases, leaving 3 bases not matched to a gene. Germline V gene data show CDR1 as LNHDA and CDR2 as SQIVND (reference sequence). The CDR3 has 15 amino acids. Data came from immunoSEQ multiplex PCR; TCRdb stores just in-frame clones and leaves some out. Of 20,000 to 25,000 clones in the sample, around 72% were seen once. About this clone itself: Its specificity is not known.

The sequencing sample was made of CD4+ T cells from PBMCs, cultured in vitro. The TCR comes from a human donor in good health. The chain uses TRBV19 and TRBJ2-1; 13 bases are a match to TRBD2. As DNA, the CDR3 is TGTGCCAGTCAAACTAGCGGGAGGGCCTACAATGAGCAGTTCTTC. Amino acids: CASQTSGRAYNEQFF.